Listed here are 5 T cell receptor beta chains from one sample, sequenced in a study of vaccination effects on CD4 cells after COVID-19 (dated by TCRdb to about 2022). What these receptors recognize is not known. In the ViraFEST assay, PBMC were stimulated with viral peptide pools, and antigen-specific CD4+ T cell clonotypes were then identified by expansion using TCR sequencing. After less than eleven days of culture, CD4+ T cells were isolated with the EasySep CD4+ T cell isolation kit. Each participant got two doses of an mRNA SARS-CoV-2 vaccine, either BNT162b2 or mRNA-1273. Library method: the immunoSEQ multiplex PCR assay. Drawn from immuneACCESS, this table holds only the in-frame rearrangements with V and J called that TCRdb kept. Clones are partly lost; checked studies trace under half to an unresolved V gene and leave the rest unexplained. Across this sample there are 30,000 to 35,000 clones, with roughly 86% seen only once. The ten largest clones capture about 1.4% of the sample.

Sequenced material: CD4+ T cells from PBMCs cultured with HCoV-NL63 spike peptides, taken after COVID-19 vaccination. The cell subset or site label on this specimen signifies: HCoV-NL63 spike overlapping peptide pool stimulation. The source of these receptors is a human donor who received a COVID-19 vaccine. Some clones in this sample may be carry-over from other donors' samples.

This clone has just a few counts. The chain recombines TRBV7-3 with TRBJ2-7; D unclear. Germline-derived CDR1 and CDR2 are SGHTA and FQGTGA. Trimming removed 4 bases at V and 0 bases at J, with 13 bases between. The CDR3 contains 15 residues. DNA of the CDR3: TGTGCCAGCAGCTATCATCCACGGGCCTCCTACGAGCAGTACGTC. Amino acids: CASSYHPRASYEQYV.

V is TRBV7-2 and J is TRBJ2-2; D not certain. Per germline, CDR1 SGHTA and CDR2 FQGNSA. The CDR3 is 14 residues long. V shed 0 bases and J shed 4 bases, with 6 bases lying between them. The CDR3, as DNA: TGTGCCAGCAGCTTAGCTGGGATCACCGGGGAGCTGTTTTTT. As protein: CASSLAGITGELFF.

The gene calls are TRBV9 and TRBJ2-5, with 7 bases that match TRBD2. This CDR3 comprises 14 residues. The J segment lost 3 bases and the V segment lost 0 bases, leaving 2 bases of the junction unmatched. The germline V gene encodes CDR1 SGDLS and CDR2 YYNGEE. This chain's CDR3 is CASSVAGGEETQYF. Here the CDR3 DNA reads TGTGCCAGCAGCGTAGCGGGGGGAGAAGAGACCCAGTACTTC.

The chain recombines TRBV24-1 with TRBJ2-3, with D unresolved. Trimming cost V 3 bases and J 2 bases, with 20 bases left between them. The CDR3 sequence is 18 residues long. In germline, CDR1 is KGHDR, CDR2 SFDVKD. The CDR3 nucleotides are TGTGCCACCAGTGATCCCAACCCGGCCCTTTCCTACACAGATACGCAGTATTTT. The encoded protein is CATSDPNPALSYTDTQYF.

The rearrangement joins TRBV9 to TRBJ2-3; D possibly corresponds to TRBD2 (8 bases). The CDR3 spans 18 residues. Germline CDR1 is SGDLS and CDR2 is YYNGEE. The V gene lost 2 bases and the J gene lost 6 bases, with 25 bases spanning the gap. DNA of the CDR3: TGTGCCAGCAGCGTCCTAGGGGGCGGTCTAGCGGGTTTTGATACGCAGTATTTT. Its protein is CASSVLGGGLAGFDTQYF.